The text below deals with one T cell receptor (beta chain). Its cognate antigen is unknown. Unexposed donor CD4+ T cells date from 2011-2018, before the COVID-19 pandemic. The entry originates in a study of CD4 T cells in relation to SARS-CoV-2 and coronaviruses. Study results and caveats: Monoreactive clones expanded significantly more to SARS-CoV-2 than crossreactive clones did. Samples before the pandemic and after infection were not matched within any donor.

Deep TCR-beta sequencing used DNA from uncultured naive and memory CD4+ T cells. Sequenced by immunoSEQ multiplex PCR; TCRdb stores in-frame clones only, minus some. The data contain roughly 63,000 clones, about 94% of them singletons. The TCR was taken from a human donor in good health. What was sequenced was naive CD4+ T cells from PBMCs. Indicated subset: naive CD4+ T cells isolated by negative enrichment.

The CDR3 bases are TGCGCCAGCAGAACTAGTCTAGCGGGAGGGCCACTCGGGGAGACCCAGTACTTC. Encoded protein: CASRTSLAGGPLGETQYF. This sequence joins TRBV5-1 and TRBJ2-5, with 12 bases lining up with TRBD2. Germline V gives CDR1 SGHRS, CDR2 YFSETQ. V dropped 5 bases and J dropped 5; count of bases not matched to a gene: 16. There are 18 residues in the CDR3.